This TCR beta chain was profiled in a study of blood T cell repertoires in COVID-19. This table comes from immunoSEQ multiplex PCR, and its TCRdb copy is limited to in-frame clones, with some not included. The sample carries around 67,000 clones, 87% recorded once. Germline V CDR1 and CDR2: LNHDA, SQIVND (reference sequence). The CDR3 has 14 amino acids. J lost 4 bases, V lost 1 base, and 1 base had no gene match. Sequencing was done on a sample of peripheral blood. The chain is built from TRBV19 and TRBJ2-1; 7 bases agree with TRBD2. The receptor was derived from a woman over 75 with acute or convalescent COVID-19. CDR3 sequence reads: CASSIVAGYNEQFF. The DNA of the CDR3 is TGTGCCAGTAGTATAGTAGCGGGTTACAATGAGCAGTTCTTC.